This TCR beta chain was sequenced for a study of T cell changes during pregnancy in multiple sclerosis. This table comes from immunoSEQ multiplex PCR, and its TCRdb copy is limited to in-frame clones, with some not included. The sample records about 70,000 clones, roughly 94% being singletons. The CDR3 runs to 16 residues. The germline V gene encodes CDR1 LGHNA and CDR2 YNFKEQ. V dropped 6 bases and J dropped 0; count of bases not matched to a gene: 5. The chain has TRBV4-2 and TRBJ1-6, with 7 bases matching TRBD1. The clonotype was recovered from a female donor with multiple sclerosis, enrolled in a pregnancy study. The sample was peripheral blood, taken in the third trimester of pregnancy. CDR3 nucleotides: TGTGCCAGCAGACGGGGACAGAGCTCCTATAATTCACCCCTCCACTTT. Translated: CASRRGQSSYNSPLHF.